The entry that follows covers one T cell receptor beta chain sequence. Primed by a sample-barcoded 5' primer and a J-beta primer mix, a second PCR proceeded for roughly 7 to 11 cycles. Using its own MiXCR run on the 5' RACE reads, TCRdb lists one record per CDR3 protein. The repertoire holds about 690,000 distinct CDR3 sequences, around 43% seen once, with about 32% in the top ten. Isolated per sample were at least 7 million PBMCs. The data originate from a study of blood T cells in healthy people across ages. Germline V gene lookup returns CDR1 SGHRS and CDR2 YFSETQ. V lost 2 bases to trimming and J lost 5 bases, with 23 bases between them. The CDR3 is made up of 17 amino acids.

The source material was blood. This chain connects TRBV5-1 to TRBJ2-7, with D maybe TRBD2 (7 bases). The receptor was derived from a man older than 75 in good health. Written as DNA, the CDR3 is TGCGCCAGCAGCTTTATGGGAGGGGGAACAGGGAACCACGAGCAGTACTTC. It codes for CASSFMGGGTGNHEQYF.